A single T cell receptor (beta chain) is shown here with its context. The data were taken from a study of cytomegalovirus exposure and HLA in healthy donors. Trimming cost V 4 bases and J 8 bases, with 11 bases left between them. CDR1 and CDR2 from the germline V gene are MDHEN and SYDVKM. The length of the CDR3 is 12 residues. Researchers ran the PCR with 60 Vbeta and 13 Jbeta primers. Assay used: immunoSEQ multiplex PCR; TCRdb lists only in-frame clones, some missing. The sample lists roughly 190,000 clones; about 81% were seen once. Sequenced material: PBMCs. The receptor's source is a woman aged 18-35 years in good health and CMV-seronegative. The chain recombines TRBV28 with TRBJ1-2; D is unresolved. The CDR3 DNA reads as TGTGCCAGCAGTTCCCGGGTCCGGGGCTACACCTTC. This sequence encodes CASSSRVRGYTF.